Below are 2 T cell receptor beta chains sequenced from a single sample in a study of shared clonotypes between healthy human individuals. CD45RO-negative cells were positively selected for CCR7, leaving out terminally differentiated effector memory CD45RA+ cells. Sequencing used immunoSEQ multiplex PCR; TCRdb keeps in-frame clones, though not all of them. The sample includes 550,000 to 650,000 clones, 95% to 97% seen only once; the top ten take roughly 0.12%. The specimen was naive CD8+ T cells sorted from blood. The receptors derive from a woman aged 25-40 years in good health.

The gene calls are TRBV27 and TRBJ2-7; D is uncertain. The CDR3 consists of 14 residues. Germline lookup yields CDR1 MNHEY and CDR2 SMNVEV (reference sequence). V was trimmed by 2 bases and J by 2 bases, leaving 10 bases between them. The CDR3 spells CASSLRSGTYEQYF. The CDR3 coding sequence is TGTGCCAGCAGTTTAAGGTCTGGGACCTACGAGCAGTACTTC.

This clone came up once. The chain recombines TRBV28 with TRBJ2-1; D might be TRBD2 (5 bases). V was trimmed by 6 bases and J by 8 bases, leaving 17 bases between them. Germline assignment: CDR1 MDHEN and CDR2 SYDVKM. This CDR3 contains 14 residues. The CDR3 here is CASRTRAASDEQFF. CDR3 in DNA: TGTGCCAGCAGAACGAGGGCAGCCTCGGATGAGCAGTTCTTC.